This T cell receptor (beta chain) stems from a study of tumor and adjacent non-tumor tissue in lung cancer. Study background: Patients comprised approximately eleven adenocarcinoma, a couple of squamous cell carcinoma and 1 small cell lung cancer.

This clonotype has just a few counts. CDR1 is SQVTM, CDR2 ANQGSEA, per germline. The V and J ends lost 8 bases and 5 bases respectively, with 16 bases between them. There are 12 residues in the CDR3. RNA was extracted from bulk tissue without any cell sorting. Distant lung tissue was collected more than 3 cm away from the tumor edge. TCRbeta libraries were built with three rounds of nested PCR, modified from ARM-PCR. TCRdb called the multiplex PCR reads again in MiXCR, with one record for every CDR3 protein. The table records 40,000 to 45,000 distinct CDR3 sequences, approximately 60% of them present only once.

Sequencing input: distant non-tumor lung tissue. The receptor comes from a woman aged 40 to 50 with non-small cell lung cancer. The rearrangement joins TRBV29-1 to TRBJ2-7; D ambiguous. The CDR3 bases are TGCAGCATTGTAAGTAGCAACCACGAGCAGTACTTC. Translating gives CSIVSSNHEQYF.